The 5 T cell receptor beta chains below were found in one sample sequenced in a study of CD8 T cells in Susac syndrome. The RNA input was about 0.5 to 1 ug, and it was reverse transcribed with random hexamers. TCRdb recomputed calls from the immunoSEQ multiplex PCR reads with MiXCR, one row per CDR3 protein. The sample shows a few hundred thousand distinct CDR3 sequences, 85% of them seen only once. Sequenced: CD8+ T cells from PBMCs. The source is a human donor with multiple sclerosis.

The chain uses TRBV11-2 and TRBJ1-1; D remains ambiguous. This CDR3 has 15 amino acids. In germline, CDR1 is SGHAT, CDR2 FQNNGV. Trimming removed 3 bases from V and 0 bases from J, with 11 bases in between. Here the CDR3 DNA reads TGTGCCAGCAGCTTTGAGAGAGTCCTGAACACTGAAGCTTTCTTT. The encoded protein is CASSFERVLNTEAFF.

This chain links TRBV12-5 with TRBJ2-5; maybe TRBD2 (5 bases). Per germline, CDR1 LGHNT and CDR2 FRNRAP. Trimming took 4 bases from V and 2 from J, leaving 17 bases between them. CDR3 size: 16 residues. CDR3 protein: CASGSSPPGMQETQYF. Here the CDR3 DNA reads TGTGCTAGTGGTTCCTCCCCGCCCGGGATGCAAGAGACCCAGTACTTC. Complete variable domain (other parts from reference TRBV12-5 and TRBJ2-5): DARVTQTPRHKVTEMGQEVTMRCQPILGHNTVFWYRQTMMQGLELLAYFRNRAPLDDSGMPKDRFSAEMPDATLATLKIQPSEPRDSAVYFCASGSSPPGMQETQYFGPGTRLLVL.

The chain is built from TRBV10-3 and TRBJ2-7, with 9 bases matching TRBD1. CDR3 length: 13 residues. CDR1 and CDR2 (germline): ENHRY, SYGVKD. V was clipped by 9 bases and J by 4 bases; unmatched bases: 7. CDR3 loop: CAITGGGGYEQYF. CDR3 DNA sequence: TGTGCCATTACAGGGGGCGGTGGGTACGAGCAGTACTTC.

V gene TRBV28 combines with J gene TRBJ2-7; D perhaps matches TRBD1 (6 bases). This CDR3 has 15 residues. Germline lookup yields CDR1 MDHEN and CDR2 SYDVKM. Trimming took 6 bases from V and 3 from J, leaving 18 bases between them. Here the CDR3 DNA reads TGTGCCAGCAGCCATGGCTCAAACAGGGACTACGAGCAGTACTTC. Translation: CASSHGSNRDYEQYF.

This clonotype appeared once. The chain joins TRBV15 to TRBJ1-1, with 9 bases matching TRBD1. CDR1 and CDR2 (germline): LNHNV, YYDKDF (reference sequence). Trimming removed 1 base from V and 4 bases from J; junction bases left unmatched: 10. The CDR3 contains 17 residues. CDR3 nucleotides: TGTGCCACCAGCAGAGGGGATACAGGGGGCGCGAGCACTGAAGCTTTCTTT. This codes for CATSRGDTGGASTEAFF.